Below are 27 T cell receptor beta chains sequenced from a single sample in a study of OX40 agonist ivuxolimab in advanced cancers. Method: immunoSEQ multiplex PCR; TCRdb's copy keeps in-frame clones and lacks some. The table lists tens of thousands of clones, around 74% of them singletons, with approximately 10% in the top ten. The sample was CD4+ or CD8+ T cells sorted from blood, taken in a trial of the OX40 agonist ivuxolimab. All receptors come from an adult with an advanced solid tumor such as melanoma, head and neck, liver or kidney cancer.

The rearrangement uses TRBV18 and TRBJ2-3; no firm D call. The CDR3 loop spans 14 amino acids. Looked up from germline, CDR1 is KGHSH and CDR2 is LQKENI. V lost 4 bases and J 0 bases, leaving 8 bases between the germline ends. CDR3 nucleotide sequence: TGTGCCAGCTCACTCGGGTCTAGCACAGATACGCAGTATTTT. Translated: CASSLGSSTDTQYF.

The J gene is TRBJ1-1, the V gene TRBV5-6; D gene ambiguous. V lost 0 bases and J lost 4, with 7 bases in between. The CDR3 loop spans 13 amino acids. The V gene's germline CDR1 is SGHDT and CDR2 YYEEEE. The CDR3 spells CASSLGRPTEAFF. The DNA of the CDR3 is TGTGCCAGCAGCTTGGGCCGCCCCACTGAAGCTTTCTTT. Based on the CDR3 plus reference TRBV5-6 and TRBJ1-1, the full variable domain is DAGVTQSPTHLIKTRGQQVTLRCSPKSGHDTVSWYQQALGQGPQFIFQYYEEEERQRGNFPDRFSGHQFPNYSSELNVNALLLGDSALYLCASSLGRPTEAFFGQGTRLTVV.

V and J are TRBV25-1 and TRBJ2-1; a possible D gene is TRBD1 (5 bases). Looked up from germline, CDR1 is MGHDK and CDR2 is SYGVNS. The CDR3 totals 11 residues. V shed 4 bases and J shed 8 bases, with 6 bases lying between them. CDR3 loop: CASSGGDEQFF. The CDR3 nucleotides are TGTGCCAGCAGTGGGGGCGATGAGCAGTTCTTC.

This chain uses TRBV4-3 with TRBJ2-1; D gene ambiguous. The CDR3 spans 15 residues. V was trimmed by 0 bases and J by 9 bases, leaving 15 bases between them. Germline CDR1 and CDR2: LGHNA and YSLEER. As DNA, the CDR3 is TGCGCCAGCAGCCAAGATACCGACTGGGTGGCTGAGCAGTTCTTC. As protein: CASSQDTDWVAEQFF.

The chain uses TRBV15 and TRBJ2-7, with 9 positions matching TRBD1. Germline CDR1 LNHNV, CDR2 YYDKDF (reference sequence). CDR3 size: 15 residues. Unmatched junction bases numbered 6, after V lost 3 bases and J lost 3 bases. The CDR3 loop is CATSRDRDRVYEQYF. CDR3 bases: TGTGCCACCAGCAGGGACCGGGACAGGGTCTACGAGCAGTACTTC.

The V and J genes are TRBV5-5 and TRBJ2-7; D may be TRBD2 (5 bases). Deletions cut 1 base from V and 3 bases from J, with 8 bases between. This CDR3 region has 13 residues. CDR1 is SGHKS and CDR2 is YYEKEE in the germline V gene (reference sequence). CDR3 nucleotide sequence: TGTGCCAGCAGCTTGCGGGGATTCTACGAGCAGTACTTC. Translated, it gives CASSLRGFYEQYF. The full variable domain, with the rest looked up from reference TRBV5-5 and TRBJ2-7, is DAGVTQSPTHLIKTRGQQVTLRCSPISGHKSVSWYQQVLGQGPQFIFQYYEKEERGRGNFPDRFSARQFPNYSSELNVNALLLGDSALYLCASSLRGFYEQYFGPGTRLTVT.

The chain links TRBV15 to TRBJ1-5, with 11 nucleotides matching TRBD1. Germline V CDR1 and CDR2: LNHNV, YYDKDF (reference sequence). The CDR3 consists of 22 residues. Unmatched junction bases numbered 17, after V lost 1 base and J lost 0 bases. CDR3 sequence reads: CATSRVSGTGTGGLYSNQPQHF. The CDR3 DNA follows: TGTGCCACCAGCAGAGTATCAGGTACTGGGACAGGGGGGCTCTATAGCAATCAGCCCCAGCATTTT. Supplemented by reference TRBV15 and TRBJ1-5, the full variable domain reads DAMVIQNPRYQVTQFGKPVTLSCSQTLNHNVMYWYQQKSSQAPKLLFHYYDKDFNNEADTPDNFQSRRPNTSFCFLDIRSPGLGDTAMYLCATSRVSGTGTGGLYSNQPQHFGDGTRLSIL.

The rearrangement links TRBV11-2 to TRBJ1-6, with D uncertain. Per germline, CDR1 SGHAT and CDR2 FQNNGV. Trimming took 0 bases from V and 3 from J, leaving 3 bases between them. This CDR3 comprises 14 residues. The CDR3 nucleotides are TGTGCCAGCAGCTTAGACGGCTATAATTCACCCCTCCACTTT. Its translation: CASSLDGYNSPLHF.

The J gene is TRBJ2-4, the V gene TRBV6-5; D unresolved. The CDR3 runs to 15 residues. The V end lost 5 bases, the J end lost 8 bases, and 19 bases lay between the germline ends. Germline CDR1 reads MNHEY; CDR2 reads SVGAGI. Here the CDR3 reads CASSPKAGAVHIQYF. The CDR3 DNA follows: TGTGCCAGCAGTCCAAAGGCAGGTGCGGTACACATTCAGTACTTC.

V and J are TRBV7-2 and TRBJ2-5; no reliable D call. The germline gives CDR1 SGHTA, CDR2 FQGNSA. The CDR3 covers 13 residues. Trimming removed 1 base from V and 4 bases from J, with 7 bases in between. The CDR3 spells CASSLDRLETQYF. The CDR3 DNA is TGTGCCAGCAGCTTAGACCGATTAGAGACCCAGTACTTC.

This clone was picked up a small number of times. CDR3 sequence: CASSPGFGQGRIGYTF. The CDR3 coding sequence is TGTGCCAGCAGCCCTGGTTTCGGACAGGGGCGAATTGGCTACACCTTC. The rearrangement uses TRBV7-6 and TRBJ1-2; 9 bases match TRBD1. Trimming cost V 5 bases and J 7 bases; bases outside gene matches: 14. The germline CDR1 and CDR2 sequences are SGHVS and FNYEAQ. This CDR3 contains 16 residues.

The chain couples TRBV2 to TRBJ1-2, with a weak D call TRBD1 (5 bases). V was trimmed by 5 bases and J by 4 bases, leaving 11 bases between them. In germline, CDR1 is SNHLY, CDR2 FYNNEI. This CDR3 has 13 residues. As DNA, the CDR3 is TGTGCCAGCAGTATAGGGGAGGGCTATGGCTACACCTTC. Amino acid sequence: CASSIGEGYGYTF.

This clone occurred once. The rearrangement uses TRBV2 and TRBJ1-3; D is possibly TRBD1 (6 bases). The germline V gene encodes CDR1 SNHLY and CDR2 FYNNEI. The CDR3 has 14 residues. The V and J ends lost 2 bases and 4 bases respectively, with 9 bases between them. DNA of the CDR3: TGTGCCAGCAGTGAAATGGGGGCGGGAAACACCATATATTTT. Translating gives CASSEMGAGNTIYF.

V and J are TRBV7-2 and TRBJ2-5, with 7 bases identical to TRBD2. The CDR3 contains 15 residues. Germline-derived CDR1 and CDR2 are SGHTA and FQGNSA. The trim removed 5 bases at V and 1 base at J, leaving 7 bases unmatched. The CDR3 reads CASSRISGVQETQYF. CDR3 DNA: TGTGCCAGCAGCAGAATCAGCGGGGTCCAAGAGACCCAGTACTTC. Complete variable domain (other parts from reference TRBV7-2 and TRBJ2-5): GAGVSQSPSNKVTEKGKDVELRCDPISGHTALYWYRQSLGQGLEFLIYFQGNSAPDKSGLPSDRFSAERTGGSVSTLTIQRTQQEDSAVYLCASSRISGVQETQYFGPGTRLLVL.

This clone was detected a few times. The V call is TRBV7-9, the J call TRBJ1-1; D is undetermined. Trimming took 7 bases from V and 4 from J, leaving 16 bases between them. The CDR3 has 14 amino acids. Germline V gene sequence: CDR1 SEHNR, CDR2 FQNEAQ (reference sequence). In DNA form, the CDR3 reads TGTGCCAGCACGCCCGGGTGGGAGGGCACTGAAGCTTTCTTT. It encodes CASTPGWEGTEAFF.

This clone has a single count. The chain combines TRBV28 with TRBJ2-7; D unresolved. Germline V gene lookup returns CDR1 MDHEN and CDR2 SYDVKM. There are 17 residues in the CDR3. V lost 2 bases, J lost 2 bases, and 19 bases lay in between. CDR3 nucleotide sequence: TGTGCCAGCAGTTTAAGGTCGGCCAGCTATGACCCCTACGAGCAGTACTTC. Its translation is CASSLRSASYDPYEQYF.

The rearrangement links TRBV7-8 to TRBJ1-1, with D hard to call. Germline-derived CDR1 and CDR2 are SGHVS and FQNEAQ. V lost 2 bases and J 0 bases, leaving 10 bases between the germline ends. The length of the CDR3 is 15 residues. This CDR3 reads CASSLRVGVNTEAFF. The CDR3 nucleotides read TGTGCCAGCAGCTTACGTGTCGGGGTGAACACTGAAGCTTTCTTT.

The chain couples TRBV4-1 to TRBJ1-3, with D possibly matching TRBD1 (6 bases). V was clipped by 2 bases and J by 0 bases, with 8 bases between them. Germline lookup yields CDR1 MGHRA and CDR2 YSYEKL. The CDR3 length is 15 residues. The CDR3 nucleotides read TGCGCCAGCAGCCAAAGGACAGACTCTGGAAACACCATATATTTT. Translating it yields CASSQRTDSGNTIYF.

This chain uses TRBV30 with TRBJ2-1; 8 bases align to TRBD1. V lost 0 bases to trimming and J lost 0 bases; unmatched junction nucleotides: 10. CDR1 is GTSNPN, CDR2 SVGIG, per germline (reference sequence). The CDR3 totals 18 residues. The CDR3 DNA reads TGTGCCTGGAGTGTCCTCTCCACCGGGACAGGCTCCTACAATGAGCAGTTCTTC. Protein sequence: CAWSVLSTGTGSYNEQFF.

V gene TRBV6-6 combines with J gene TRBJ2-3, with TRBD1 as a possible D gene (6 bases). The V gene's germline CDR1 is MNHNY and CDR2 SVGAGI (reference sequence). The germline V and J ends were trimmed by 6 bases and 2 bases, with 9 bases remaining between them. The CDR3 extends over 13 amino acids. The CDR3 loop is CASRDSPTDTQYF. In DNA, the CDR3 is TGTGCCAGCAGGGACAGCCCCACAGATACGCAGTATTTT.

The chain employs TRBV14 and TRBJ1-2; D uncertain. The germline V and J ends were trimmed by 2 bases and 1 base, with 5 bases remaining between them. CDR1 and CDR2 (germline): SGHDN, FVKESK. This CDR3 is 13 amino acids long. This CDR3 reads CASSQQSNYGYTF. The CDR3 DNA follows: TGTGCCAGCAGCCAACAGAGTAACTATGGCTACACCTTC.

V gene TRBV6-6 combines with J gene TRBJ1-5; D unresolved. Germline V gene lookup returns CDR1 MNHNY and CDR2 SVGAGI (reference sequence). The CDR3 has 14 residues. Trimming took 5 bases from V and 3 from J, leaving 11 bases between them. The CDR3 here is CASSGYTNNQPQHF. CDR3 DNA: TGTGCCAGCAGTGGCTACACCAACAATCAGCCCCAGCATTTT.

Judged by abundance, this clone is medium-sized. This chain connects TRBV2 to TRBJ1-4; D might be TRBD1 (5 bases). With 3 bases removed from V and 8 bases from J, the gap between germline ends came to 16 bases. Germline CDR1 reads SNHLY; CDR2 reads FYNNEI. This CDR3 comprises 15 residues. CDR3 DNA sequence: TGTGCCAGCAGTGAGGGCGGGACTCCGACCGAAAAACTGTTTTTT. Translating gives CASSEGGTPTEKLFF.

The genes are TRBV4-3 and TRBJ2-5; no reliable D call. Germline lookup yields CDR1 LGHNA and CDR2 YSLEER. The ends were cut back, 2 bases at V and 7 bases at J, with 23 bases in the middle. The CDR3 has 17 residues. CDR3 coding DNA: TGCGCCAGCAGCCAAATTGATTCGGCGAGTCTTATTGTGACCCAGTACTTC. Encoded protein: CASSQIDSASLIVTQYF.

The chain combines TRBV27 with TRBJ1-2; weak D call: TRBD1 (5 bases). Per germline, CDR1 MNHEY and CDR2 SMNVEV (reference sequence). Trimming removed 5 bases from V and 0 bases from J, with 19 bases in between. The CDR3 is 17 amino acids. CDR3 nucleotides: TGTGCCAGCAGTCGCCTCGGGACGGTAGATCCTAACTATGGCTACACCTTC. Its translation is CASSRLGTVDPNYGYTF.

This clone was seen just once. J is TRBJ2-5 and V is TRBV5-4; D uncertain. The CDR3 is made up of 13 amino acids. Germline V CDR1 and CDR2: SGHNT, YYREEE (reference sequence). V gave up 0 bases and J gave up 2 bases, with 5 bases separating them. The CDR3 nucleotides read TGTGCCAGCAGCTTGGTACCTCAAGAGACCCAGTACTTC. It yields the protein CASSLVPQETQYF.

The chain uses TRBV28 and TRBJ2-5; TRBD1 matches 8 bases. The ends lost 6 bases at V and 2 bases at J; junction bases unmatched: 8. Germline CDR1 and CDR2: MDHEN and SYDVKM. CDR3 length: 15 amino acids. The CDR3 region is CASRGGQAYQETQYF. DNA for the CDR3: TGTGCCAGCAGGGGGGGACAGGCGTATCAAGAGACCCAGTACTTC.